This record looks at one T cell receptor beta chain sequence and its context. Per germline, CDR1 ENHRY and CDR2 SYGVKD. Unmatched junction bases numbered 5, after V lost 6 bases and J lost 3 bases. CDR3 size: 15 residues. The data belong to a study of blood T cell repertoires in COVID-19. Study-wide context: Donors in the United States, Italy and Spain gave samples during acute or convalescent COVID-19. Nucleic acid was either cDNA or gDNA, and it came from T cells, B-cell-depleted T cells, or PBMCs.

Per the original methods: Reference gene primers were amplified, and this amplification served to estimate nucleated cell counts. Method: immunoSEQ multiplex PCR; TCRdb's copy keeps in-frame clones and lacks some. D and trimming come from the DNA, and the V and J calls and clone size come from that table. The table includes approximately 240,000 clones, around nine tenths detected once. This sequence originates from a middle-aged woman who had recovered from COVID-19. V gene TRBV10-3 combines with J gene TRBJ2-2; 9 bases align to TRBD1. The sample consisted of peripheral blood. CDR3 DNA sequence: TGTGCCATCAGGACAGGGGGTTTGGACACCGGGGAGCTGTTTTTT. It codes for CAIRTGGLDTGELFF.